This is a list of T cell receptor beta chains from one sample in a study of regulatory T cells in long-lasting Graves disease. TCRdb fed the multiplex PCR reads into MiXCR, producing one record per CDR3 protein. The table shows about 430,000 distinct CDR3 sequences, with around 20% occurring only once. Sequencing used peripheral blood mononuclear cells (PBMCs), obtained when the disease was refractory, from a patient treated with antithyroid drugs. These receptors were taken from a female donor with Graves disease. CDR3s include the opening cysteine and the closing phenylalanine or tryptophan. D genes are given only for firm matches. Expanded clones are given a class, and other clones once, few, many or no size at all.

j_call: TRBJ2-2; v_call: TRBV29-1; d_call: TRBD2; clone_size: few; cdr3_aa: CSARLAGENTGELFF; cdr3_nt: TGCAGCGCTAGACTAGCGGGGGAGAACACCGGGGAGCTGTTTTTT
j_call: TRBJ2-6; v_call: TRBV27; d_call: .; clone_size: few; cdr3_aa: CASSLSHGFSGANVLTF; cdr3_nt: TGTGCCAGCAGTTTATCGCACGGTTTCTCTGGGGCCAACGTCCTGACTTTC
j_call: TRBJ2-2; v_call: TRBV11-3; d_call: .; clone_size: many; cdr3_aa: CASSNRNTGELFF; cdr3_nt: TGTGCCAGCAGCAACAGGAACACCGGGGAGCTGTTTTTT
j_call: TRBJ2-7; v_call: TRBV9; d_call: TRBD2; clone_size: few; cdr3_aa: CASSGGSSSYEQYF; cdr3_nt: TGTGCCAGCAGCGGCGGGAGCTCCTCCTACGAGCAGTACTTC
j_call: TRBJ2-2; v_call: TRBV11-2; d_call: .; clone_size: few; cdr3_aa: CASSLSTKLGLPGELFF; cdr3_nt: TGTGCCAGCAGCTTATCAACTAAGCTGGGCCTACCCGGGGAGCTGTTTTTT
j_call: TRBJ2-7; v_call: TRBV20-1; d_call: TRBD2; clone_size: many; cdr3_aa: CSAAAGEHTYEQYF; cdr3_nt: TGCAGTGCTGCAGCGGGAGAGCACACCTACGAGCAGTACTTC
j_call: TRBJ1-2; v_call: TRBV12-3/TRBV12-4; d_call: .; clone_size: many; cdr3_aa: CASRVDGNYGYTF; cdr3_nt: TGTGCCAGCAGGGTGGACGGCAACTATGGCTACACCTTC
j_call: TRBJ2-2; v_call: TRBV29-1; d_call: .; clone_size: .; cdr3_aa: CSALYTGELFF; cdr3_nt: TGCAGCGCGCTGTACACCGGGGAGCTGTTTTTT
j_call: TRBJ2-7; v_call: TRBV7-9; d_call: .; clone_size: many; cdr3_aa: CASSYRDGRYEQYF; cdr3_nt: TGTGCCAGCAGCTATAGGGATGGACGGTACGAGCAGTACTTC
j_call: TRBJ1-1; v_call: TRBV18; d_call: .; clone_size: many; cdr3_aa: CASSPGIGENTEAFF; cdr3_nt: TGTGCCAGCTCACCAGGCATAGGTGAGAACACTGAAGCTTTCTTT
j_call: TRBJ2-7; v_call: TRBV4-1; d_call: .; clone_size: .; cdr3_aa: CASSQEPLGGRTPYEQYF; cdr3_nt: TGCGCCAGCAGCCAAGAGCCTCTCGGGGGACGGACCCCCTACGAGCAGTACTTC
j_call: TRBJ2-7; v_call: TRBV29-1; d_call: .; clone_size: .; cdr3_aa: CSVESELAAEGLYEQYF; cdr3_nt: TGCAGCGTTGAATCTGAGTTGGCGGCTGAGGGGCTCTACGAGCAGTACTTC
j_call: TRBJ1-2; v_call: TRBV2; d_call: .; clone_size: few; cdr3_aa: CVSTLDYYGYTF; cdr3_nt: TGTGTCAGCACGCTGGACTACTATGGCTACACCTTC
j_call: TRBJ1-5; v_call: TRBV6-1; d_call: .; clone_size: few; cdr3_aa: CASNPGGAGNQPQHF; cdr3_nt: TGTGCCAGCAACCCGGGGGGCGCGGGGAATCAGCCCCAGCATTTT
j_call: TRBJ1-4; v_call: TRBV30; d_call: .; clone_size: many; cdr3_aa: CAWMEYAGTEKLFF; cdr3_nt: TGTGCCTGGATGGAGTACGCAGGCACTGAAAAACTGTTTTTT
j_call: TRBJ2-1; v_call: TRBV5-6; d_call: .; clone_size: .; cdr3_aa: CASSLRVSEQFF; cdr3_nt: TGTGCCAGCAGCTTGAGGGTCTCTGAGCAGTTCTTC
j_call: TRBJ1-4; v_call: TRBV11-2; d_call: .; clone_size: .; cdr3_aa: CASSQEGRWAEKLFF; cdr3_nt: TGTGCCAGCAGCCAAGAGGGAAGGTGGGCGGAAAAACTGTTTTTT
j_call: TRBJ1-6; v_call: TRBV2; d_call: .; clone_size: many; cdr3_aa: CASSGTESSYNSPLHF; cdr3_nt: TGTGCCAGCAGTGGGACAGAGAGCTCCTATAATTCACCCCTCCACTTT